Each of the 14 T cell receptor beta chains below was sequenced from the same sample in a study of CD8+CD57+ T cells in acquired aplastic anemia. Template material for TCR beta VDJ and CDR3 profiling consisted of genomic DNA. From the reads, TCRdb called clonotypes with MiXCR, one entry per CDR3 protein. The sample shows 100,000 to 150,000 distinct CDR3 sequences, about 48% of them seen only once. Source material: sorted CD4+, CD8+, or CD8+CD57+ T cells (not recorded which) from PBMCs. These receptors came from a human donor in good health, serving as a control.

In this sample, this clonotype turned up a few times. This chain uses TRBV15 with TRBJ2-7, with 10 positions matching TRBD1. The CDR3 loop spans 15 amino acids. J lost 4 bases, V lost 0 bases, and 3 bases had no gene match. Germline V lookup: CDR1 LNHNV, CDR2 YYDKDF (reference sequence). The chain's CDR3 is CATSRDRTGGYEQYF. CDR3 nucleotide sequence: TGTGCCACCAGCAGAGATAGGACAGGGGGGTACGAGCAGTACTTC.

This clonotype showed up just a few times. This chain links TRBV6-1 with TRBJ2-5, with 9 positions matching TRBD1. This CDR3 region has 15 residues. The germline V gene has CDR1 MNHNS and CDR2 SASEGT. The J segment lost 4 bases and the V segment lost 5 bases, leaving 8 bases of the junction unmatched. CDR3 coding DNA: TGTGCCAGCAGTCTGGGACAGGGAGAACGAGAGACCCAGTACTTC. Its protein product is CASSLGQGERETQYF.

The genes are TRBV7-6 and TRBJ2-7; 9 bases agree with TRBD2. Losses at the gene ends were 2 bases for V and 0 bases for J; bases not matched to a gene: 8. The CDR3 loop spans 17 amino acids. In germline, CDR1 is SGHVS, CDR2 FNYEAQ. This CDR3 reads CASSLQPSGAPSYEQYF. The CDR3 DNA reads TGTGCCAGCAGCTTACAGCCTAGCGGGGCGCCCTCCTACGAGCAGTACTTC.

The rearrangement uses TRBV6-2 or TRBV6-3 and TRBJ2-5; possible D gene TRBD2, 5 bases. V gave up 6 bases and J gave up 1 base, with 12 bases separating them. Germline CDR1 is MNHEY and CDR2 is SVGEGT. The CDR3 runs to 14 residues. As DNA, the CDR3 is TGTGCCAGCAGCCCCTCCGCGGGCCAAGAGACCCAGTACTTC. Translated, it gives CASSPSAGQETQYF.

V gene TRBV9 combines with J gene TRBJ2-3; possibly TRBD2 for D (5 bases). Germline V gene sequence: CDR1 SGDLS, CDR2 YYNGEE. This CDR3 has 14 amino acids. V gave up 5 bases and J gave up 6 bases, with 16 bases separating them. The CDR3 nucleotides read TGTGCCAGCAGTGGGGAGTTGACATGGGATACGCAGTATTTT. Translated, it gives CASSGELTWDTQYF.

This clonotype was observed many times. The rearrangement joins TRBV11-2 to TRBJ2-5; the D is unclear. V was cut by 1 base and J by 3 bases, with 9 bases left in between. This CDR3 is built from 14 residues. Germline CDR1 reads SGHAT; CDR2 reads FQNNGV. CDR3 in amino acids: CASSLGSLKETQYF. DNA of the CDR3: TGTGCCAGCAGCTTAGGTAGTCTAAAAGAGACCCAGTACTTC.

Many counts were recorded for this clonotype. This chain uses TRBV6-4 with TRBJ1-1, with 9 bases identical to TRBD1. The length of the CDR3 is 13 residues. V lost 5 bases and J lost 7; bases outside the gene matches: 5. Germline CDR1 is MRHNA and CDR2 is SNTAGT. The DNA for the CDR3 is TGTGCCAGCAGTCCCACAGGGGGCAATGAAGCTTTCTTT. Protein product: CASSPTGGNEAFF.

The chain employs TRBV7-6 and TRBJ2-7; 7 bases align to TRBD2. The CDR3 covers 13 residues. CDR1 and CDR2 (germline): SGHVS, FNYEAQ. V shed 5 bases, J shed 7 bases, and the junction held 8 bases outside the gene matches. This chain's CDR3 is CASSLRGEWEQYF. CDR3 nucleotide sequence: TGTGCCAGCAGCCTCCGGGGGGAGTGGGAGCAGTACTTC.

This chain joins TRBV25-1 and TRBJ1-1; TRBD1 matches 8 bases. Germline trimming cut 4 bases from V and 3 bases from J; bases unmatched to any gene: 4. Germline CDR1 is MGHDK and CDR2 is SYGVNS. CDR3 length equals 14 residues. CDR3 nucleotides: TGTGCCAGCAGTGCCCTGACAGGGGACACTGAAGCTTTCTTT. Translating it yields CASSALTGDTEAFF.

This chain connects TRBV19 to TRBJ1-2, with D perhaps matching TRBD1 (6 bases). From germline, CDR1 is LNHDA and CDR2 SQIVND (reference sequence). V was clipped by 4 bases and J by 4 bases, with 16 bases between them. This CDR3 has 15 amino acids. The CDR3 nucleotides are TGTGCCAGTAGTAGATCCCTCGGGACAACCTATGGCTACACCTTC. Translation: CASSRSLGTTYGYTF. The entire variable domain, with the rest obtained from reference TRBV19 and TRBJ1-2, is as follows: DGGITQSPKYLFRKEGQNVTLSCEQNLNHDAMYWYRQDPGQGLRLIYYSQIVNDFQKGDIAEGYSVSREKKESFPLTVTSAQKNPTAFYLCASSRSLGTTYGYTFGSGTRLTVV.

The rearrangement joins TRBV20-1 to TRBJ2-5; D is perhaps TRBD2 (7 bases). With 2 bases removed from V and 5 bases from J, the gap between germline ends came to 15 bases. Germline loops: CDR1 DFQATT, CDR2 SNEGSKA (reference sequence). The CDR3 is made up of 14 amino acids. CDR3 bases: TGCAGTGCTAGATCCTCCGGGGGGCGGGAGACCCAGTACTTC. Translated: CSARSSGGRETQYF.

This clonotype has just one count. The V gene is TRBV19, the J gene TRBJ2-5, with D possibly matching TRBD2 (6 bases). Per the germline V gene, CDR1 is LNHDA and CDR2 is SQIVND (reference sequence). V gave up 1 base and J gave up 5 bases, with 8 bases separating them. CDR3 length: 13 amino acids. The CDR3 sequence: CASSIGLGETQYF. In DNA form, the CDR3 reads TGTGCCAGTAGTATAGGACTAGGGGAGACCCAGTACTTC.

Ten or more counts support this clonotype. CDR3: CASSFGRETQYF. The DNA for the CDR3 is TGTGCCAGCAGCTTCGGCAGGGAGACCCAGTACTTC. The genes are TRBV11-1 and TRBJ2-5; D is unresolved. The CDR3 loop spans 12 amino acids. Germline V gene data show CDR1 as SGHAT and CDR2 as FQDESV (reference sequence). Trimming shortened V by 3 bases and J by 5 bases, and 7 bases separated the two germline ends.

There are many counts of this clonotype. This chain joins TRBV18 and TRBJ1-1, with D perhaps matching TRBD1 (5 bases). The ends were cut back, 6 bases at V and 5 bases at J, with 16 bases in the middle. The CDR3 has 14 residues. Per the germline V gene, CDR1 is KGHSH and CDR2 is LQKENI. The CDR3 reads CASSGVGRATEAFF. The CDR3 DNA reads TGTGCCAGCTCGGGGGTGGGAAGGGCGACTGAAGCTTTCTTT.